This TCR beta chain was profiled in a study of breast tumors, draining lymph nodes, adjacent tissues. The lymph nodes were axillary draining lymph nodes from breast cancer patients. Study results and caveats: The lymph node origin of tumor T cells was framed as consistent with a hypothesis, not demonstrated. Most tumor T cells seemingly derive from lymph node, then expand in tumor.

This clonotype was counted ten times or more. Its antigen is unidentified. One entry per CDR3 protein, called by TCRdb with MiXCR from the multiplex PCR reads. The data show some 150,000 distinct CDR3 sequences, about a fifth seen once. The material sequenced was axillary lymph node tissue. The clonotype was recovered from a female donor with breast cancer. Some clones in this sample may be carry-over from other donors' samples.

CDR3 sequence reads: CASSLGARGTGELFF. The CDR3 DNA follows: TGTGCCAGCAGCTTAGGGGCACGGGGCACCGGGGAGCTGTTTTTT. J is TRBJ2-2 and V is TRBV7-3; D tentatively fits TRBD1 or TRBD2 (5 bases each). Germline V lookup: CDR1 SGHTA, CDR2 FQGTGA. The V and J ends lost 2 bases and 4 bases respectively, with 11 bases between them. The CDR3 has 15 amino acids.